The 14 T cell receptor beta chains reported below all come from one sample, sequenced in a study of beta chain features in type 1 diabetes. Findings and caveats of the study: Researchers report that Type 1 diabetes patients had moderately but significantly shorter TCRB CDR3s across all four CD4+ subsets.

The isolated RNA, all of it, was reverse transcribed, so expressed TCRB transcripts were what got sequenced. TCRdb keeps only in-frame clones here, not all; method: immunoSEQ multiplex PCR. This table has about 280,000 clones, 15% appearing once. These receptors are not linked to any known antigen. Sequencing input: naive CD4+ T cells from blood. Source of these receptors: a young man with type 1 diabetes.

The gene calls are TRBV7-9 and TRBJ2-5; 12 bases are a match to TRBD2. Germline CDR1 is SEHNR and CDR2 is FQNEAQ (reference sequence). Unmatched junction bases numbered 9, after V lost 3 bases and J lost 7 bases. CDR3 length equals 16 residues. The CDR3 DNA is TGTGCCAGCAGCTTGACCGCTAGCGGGAGGGAGTCGACCCAGTACTTC. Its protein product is CASSLTASGRESTQYF. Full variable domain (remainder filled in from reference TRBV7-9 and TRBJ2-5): DTGVSQNPRHKITKRGQNVTFRCDPISEHNRLYWYRQTLGQGPEFLTYFQNEAQLEKSRLLSDRFSAERPKGSFSTLEIQRTEQGDSAMYLCASSLTASGRESTQYFGPGTRLLVL.

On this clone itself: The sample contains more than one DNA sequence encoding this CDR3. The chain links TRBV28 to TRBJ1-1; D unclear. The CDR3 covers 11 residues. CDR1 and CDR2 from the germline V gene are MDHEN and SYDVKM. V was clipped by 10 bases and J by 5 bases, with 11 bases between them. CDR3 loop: CAIRGGTEAFF. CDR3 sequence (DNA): TGTGCCATACGGGGTGGAACTGAAGCTTTCTTT.

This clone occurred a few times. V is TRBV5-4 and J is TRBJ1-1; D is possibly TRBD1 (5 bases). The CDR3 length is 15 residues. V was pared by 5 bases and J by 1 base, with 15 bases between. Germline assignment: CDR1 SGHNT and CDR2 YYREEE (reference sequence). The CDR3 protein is CASSPVQGTNTEAFF. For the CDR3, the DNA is TGTGCCAGCAGTCCAGTCCAGGGCACGAACACTGAAGCTTTCTTT.

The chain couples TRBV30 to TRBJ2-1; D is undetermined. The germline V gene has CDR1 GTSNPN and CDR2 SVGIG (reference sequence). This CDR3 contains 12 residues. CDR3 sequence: CGLGVVPNEQFF. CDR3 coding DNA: TGTGGATTAGGAGTTGTGCCCAATGAGCAGTTCTTC.

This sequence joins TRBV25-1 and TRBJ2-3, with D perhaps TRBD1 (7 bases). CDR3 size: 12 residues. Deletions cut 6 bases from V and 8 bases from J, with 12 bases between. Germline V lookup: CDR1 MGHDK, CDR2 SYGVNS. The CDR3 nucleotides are TGTGCCAGCAGGGGCCAGGGGGGTACGCAGTATTTT. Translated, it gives CASRGQGGTQYF.

The CDR3 DNA sequence: TGTGCCTGGAGTAACGGACAGTCAATCTACGAGCAGTACTTC. Protein product: CAWSNGQSIYEQYF. The chain is built from TRBV30 and TRBJ2-7, with a possible D match to TRBD1 (6 bases). Germline V gene sequence: CDR1 GTSNPN, CDR2 SVGIG (reference sequence). Trimming shortened V by 2 bases and J by 3 bases, and 14 bases separated the two germline ends. The CDR3 totals 14 residues.

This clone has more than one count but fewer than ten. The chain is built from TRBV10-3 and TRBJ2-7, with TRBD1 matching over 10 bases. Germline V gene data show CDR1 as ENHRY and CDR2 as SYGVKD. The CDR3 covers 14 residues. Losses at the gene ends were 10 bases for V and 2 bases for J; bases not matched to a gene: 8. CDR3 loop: CASLPGQGTYEQYF. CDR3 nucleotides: TGTGCCAGCCTACCGGGACAGGGGACCTACGAGCAGTACTTC.

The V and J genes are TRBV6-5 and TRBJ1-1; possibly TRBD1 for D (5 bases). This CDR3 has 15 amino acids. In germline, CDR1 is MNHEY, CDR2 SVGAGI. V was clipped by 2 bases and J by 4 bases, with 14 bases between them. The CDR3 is CASSYGTVGGTEAFF. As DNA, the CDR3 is TGTGCCAGCAGTTACGGGACTGTCGGGGGCACTGAAGCTTTCTTT.

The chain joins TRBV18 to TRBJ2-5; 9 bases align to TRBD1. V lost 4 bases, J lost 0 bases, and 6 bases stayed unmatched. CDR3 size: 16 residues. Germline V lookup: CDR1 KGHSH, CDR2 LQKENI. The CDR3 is CASSRGTGINQETQYF. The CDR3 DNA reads TGTGCCAGCTCACGCGGGACAGGGATAAACCAAGAGACCCAGTACTTC.

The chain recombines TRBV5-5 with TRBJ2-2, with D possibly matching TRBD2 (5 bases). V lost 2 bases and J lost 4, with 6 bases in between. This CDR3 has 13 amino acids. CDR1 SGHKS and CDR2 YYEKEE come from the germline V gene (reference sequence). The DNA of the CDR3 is TGTGCCAGCAGCTTAGCGGCCACCGGGGAGCTGTTTTTT. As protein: CASSLAATGELFF.

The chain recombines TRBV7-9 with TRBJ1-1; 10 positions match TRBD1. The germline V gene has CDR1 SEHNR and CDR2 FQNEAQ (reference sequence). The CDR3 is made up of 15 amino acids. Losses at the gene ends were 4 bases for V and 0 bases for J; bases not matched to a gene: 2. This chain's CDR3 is CASSYGTGVNTEAFF. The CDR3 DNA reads TGTGCCAGCAGCTATGGGACAGGGGTGAACACTGAAGCTTTCTTT.

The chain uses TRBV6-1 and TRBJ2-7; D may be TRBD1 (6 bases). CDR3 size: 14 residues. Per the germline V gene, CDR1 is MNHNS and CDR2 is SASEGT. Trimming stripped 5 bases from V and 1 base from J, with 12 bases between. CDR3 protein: CASSRRDTSYEQYF. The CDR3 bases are TGTGCCAGCAGTCGACGGGACACGTCCTACGAGCAGTACTTC.

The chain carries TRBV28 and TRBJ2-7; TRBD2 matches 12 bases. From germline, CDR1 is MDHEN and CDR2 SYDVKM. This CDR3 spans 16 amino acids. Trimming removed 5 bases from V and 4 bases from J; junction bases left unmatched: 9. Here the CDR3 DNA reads TGTGCCAGCAGTCGCTCTAGCGGGGGGGCCGATTACGAGCAGTACTTC. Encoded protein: CASSRSSGGADYEQYF.

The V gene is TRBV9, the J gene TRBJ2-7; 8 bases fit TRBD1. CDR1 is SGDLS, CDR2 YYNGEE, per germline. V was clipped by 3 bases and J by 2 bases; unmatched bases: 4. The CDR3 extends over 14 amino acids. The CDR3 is CASSAGTGPYEQYF. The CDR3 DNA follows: TGTGCCAGCAGCGCCGGGACAGGCCCCTACGAGCAGTACTTC.